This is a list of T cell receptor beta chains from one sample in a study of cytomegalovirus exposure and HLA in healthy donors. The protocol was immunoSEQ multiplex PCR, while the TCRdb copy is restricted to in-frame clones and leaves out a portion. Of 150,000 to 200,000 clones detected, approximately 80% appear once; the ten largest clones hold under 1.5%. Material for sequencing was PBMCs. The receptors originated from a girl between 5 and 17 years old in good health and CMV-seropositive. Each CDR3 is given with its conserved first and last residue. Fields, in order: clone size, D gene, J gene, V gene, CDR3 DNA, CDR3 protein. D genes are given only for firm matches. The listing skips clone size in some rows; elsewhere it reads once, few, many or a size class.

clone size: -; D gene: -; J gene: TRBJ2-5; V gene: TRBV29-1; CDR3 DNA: TGCAGCGGGTCCAAGACAGAAGAGACCCAGTACTTC; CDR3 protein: CSGSKTEETQYF
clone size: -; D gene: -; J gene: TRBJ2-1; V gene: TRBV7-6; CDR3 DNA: TGTGCCAGCAGCTTTTCCCTAGCTGGAGGTGAGCAGTTCTTC; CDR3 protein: CASSFSLAGGEQFF
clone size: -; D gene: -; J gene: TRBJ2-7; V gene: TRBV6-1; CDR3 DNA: TGTGCCAGCAGTGGTGGCCACGAGCAGTACTTC; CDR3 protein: CASSGGHEQYF
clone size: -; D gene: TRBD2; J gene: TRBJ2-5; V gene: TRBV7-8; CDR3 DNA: TGTGCCAGCACTACTAGCGGGAGGCAAGAGACCCAGTACTTC; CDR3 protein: CASTTSGRQETQYF
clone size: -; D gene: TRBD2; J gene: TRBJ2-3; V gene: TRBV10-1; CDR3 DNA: TGCGCCAGCAGTGGCGGGAGGGCCGCAGATACGCAGTATTTT; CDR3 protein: CASSGGRAADTQYF
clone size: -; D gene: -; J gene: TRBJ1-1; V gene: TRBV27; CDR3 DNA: TGTGCCAGCAGTCGGGCCAGGGGTCGGGCTATGAACACTGAAGCTTTCTTT; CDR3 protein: CASSRARGRAMNTEAFF
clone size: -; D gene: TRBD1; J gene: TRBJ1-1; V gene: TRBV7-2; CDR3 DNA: TGTGCCAGCAGCTTACAGGGGGCCACTGAAGCTTTCTTT; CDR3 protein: CASSLQGATEAFF
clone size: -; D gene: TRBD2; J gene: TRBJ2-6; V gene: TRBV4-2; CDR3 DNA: TGTGCCAGCAGCCAAGATACTAGCGGGAATTCTGGGGCCAACGTCCTGACTTTC; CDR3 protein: CASSQDTSGNSGANVLTF
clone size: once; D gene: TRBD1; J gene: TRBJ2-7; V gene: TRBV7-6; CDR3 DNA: TGTGCCAGCAGCTACGACAGGGGTATGGTGGGAGAGCAGTACTTC; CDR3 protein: CASSYDRGMVGEQYF
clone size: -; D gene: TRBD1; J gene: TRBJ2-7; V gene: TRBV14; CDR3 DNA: TGTGCCAGCAGCCAAGTATCCTCGGGACAGGGGATCCACGAGCAGTACTTC; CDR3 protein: CASSQVSSGQGIHEQYF